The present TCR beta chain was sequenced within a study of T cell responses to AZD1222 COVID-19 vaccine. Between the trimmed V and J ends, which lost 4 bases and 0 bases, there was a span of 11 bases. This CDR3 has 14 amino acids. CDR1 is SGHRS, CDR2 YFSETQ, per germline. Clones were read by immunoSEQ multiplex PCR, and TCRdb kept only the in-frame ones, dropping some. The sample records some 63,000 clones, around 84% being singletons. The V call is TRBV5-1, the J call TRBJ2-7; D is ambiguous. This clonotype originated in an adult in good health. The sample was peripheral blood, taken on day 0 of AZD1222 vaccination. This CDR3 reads CASSISRSSYEQYF. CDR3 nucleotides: TGCGCCAGCAGCATAAGCAGGAGCTCCTACGAGCAGTACTTC.